The entry below gives a single T cell receptor beta chain sequence along with its context. Measured with immunoSEQ multiplex PCR; TCRdb has only the in-frame clones, and not every one. The sample records 110,000 or so clones, less than 80% being singletons. The CDR3 consists of 14 residues. CDR1 and CDR2 (germline): MNHEY, SMNVEV (reference sequence). With V trimmed by 5 bases and J by 4 bases, 5 bases remained unmatched. The sample comes from a study of blood T cell repertoires in COVID-19. About the research overall: Samples of COVID-19 (acute and convalescent) were obtained from the United States, Italy and Spain.

The receptor was derived from a man in his fifties with acute or convalescent COVID-19. This rearrangement joins TRBV27 to TRBJ1-5; 7 positions agree with TRBD1. The sequenced sample consisted of peripheral blood. CDR3 loop: CASSNRGWNQPQHF. DNA for the CDR3: TGTGCCAGCAGTAACAGGGGTTGGAATCAGCCCCAGCATTTT.